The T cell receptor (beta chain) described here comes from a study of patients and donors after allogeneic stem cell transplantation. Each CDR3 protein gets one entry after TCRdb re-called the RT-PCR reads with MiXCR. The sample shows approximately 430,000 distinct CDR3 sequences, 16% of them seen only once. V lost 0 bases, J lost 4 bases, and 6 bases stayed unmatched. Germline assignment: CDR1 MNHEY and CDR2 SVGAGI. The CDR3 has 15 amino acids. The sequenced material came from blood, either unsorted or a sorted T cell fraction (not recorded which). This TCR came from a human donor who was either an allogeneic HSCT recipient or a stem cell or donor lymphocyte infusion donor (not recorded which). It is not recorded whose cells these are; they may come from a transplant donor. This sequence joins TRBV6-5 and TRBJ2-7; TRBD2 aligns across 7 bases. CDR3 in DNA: TGTGCCAGCAGTTACTCTCGCGGGAGCCCGTACGAGCAGTACTTC. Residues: CASSYSRGSPYEQYF.